This entry lists 21 T cell receptor beta chains sequenced from one sample in a study of blood T cell repertoires in COVID-19 (dated by TCRdb to 2018 to 2021). Library preparation employed the immunoSEQ multiplex PCR assay. TCRdb's version of the immuneACCESS table is confined to in-frame rearrangements and falls short of the full clone set. An unresolved V gene accounts for under half of the shortfall where checked; the remainder is of unknown origin. Here the sample has about 210,000 clones; roughly 86% occur a single time. Jointly, the top ten make up 7.5% to 8% of the sample. The source material was peripheral blood. The origin of the receptors is a woman aged 45-65 years with active or convalescent COVID-19.

The chain uses TRBV5-4 and TRBJ1-1, with 9 bases lining up with TRBD1. The germline V gene has CDR1 SGHNT and CDR2 YYREEE (reference sequence). The CDR3 is 14 amino acids. The V segment lost 5 bases and the J segment 5 bases; nucleotides outside the gene matches: 7. The CDR3 nucleotides read TGTGCCAGCAGTTTACAGGGGGCGGGTACTGAAGCTTTCTTT. Its protein is CASSLQGAGTEAFF.

The J gene is TRBJ1-2, the V gene TRBV2; D ambiguous. Germline V gene data show CDR1 as SNHLY and CDR2 as FYNNEI. Trimming took off 7 bases at V and 0 bases at J, with 15 bases between the two ends. The CDR3 consists of 15 residues. Here the CDR3 DNA reads TGTGCCAGCATCGGAGGAGGTCAATCTAACTATGGCTACACCTTC. It translates to CASIGGGQSNYGYTF.

This sequence joins TRBV29-1 and TRBJ1-1; D is unclear. The CDR3 has 12 amino acids. The V end was cut by 4 bases, the J end by 5 bases, with 11 bases between. Germline CDR1 and CDR2: SQVTM and ANQGSEA. CDR3 bases: TGCAGCGTTGTCGGCGGGTATACTGAAGCTTTCTTT. Protein sequence: CSVVGGYTEAFF.

The chain combines TRBV15 with TRBJ2-1; D gene unclear. Germline lookup yields CDR1 LNHNV and CDR2 YYDKDF (reference sequence). V lost 2 bases and J 3 bases, leaving 2 bases between the germline ends. The CDR3 runs 12 residues. The chain's CDR3 is CATSRHYNEQFF. Here the CDR3 DNA reads TGTGCCACCAGCAGACACTACAATGAGCAGTTCTTC.

This chain connects TRBV10-3 to TRBJ1-3; D gene uncertain. Germline assignment: CDR1 ENHRY and CDR2 SYGVKD. V lost 11 bases and J lost 0, with 11 bases in between. The CDR3 spans 13 residues. This chain's CDR3 is CAAARSSGNTIYF. The CDR3 coding sequence is TGTGCCGCCGCCCGGAGCTCTGGAAACACCATATATTTT.

The chain uses TRBV2 and TRBJ2-7; 11 nucleotides match TRBD2. The CDR3 has 14 residues. J lost 3 bases, V lost 5 bases, and 3 bases had no gene match. Germline CDR1 and CDR2: SNHLY and FYNNEI. In nucleotides, the CDR3 is TGTGCCAGCAGTACTAGCGGGGGTTTCTACGAGCAGTACGTC. Its protein is CASSTSGGFYEQYV.

The chain employs TRBV18 and TRBJ2-3, with a tentative D call TRBD2 (5 bases). The V end was cut by 6 bases, the J end by 0 bases, with 16 bases between. The CDR3 spans 16 residues. Germline CDR1 is KGHSH and CDR2 is LQKENI. The chain's CDR3 is CASSSWSGPSTDTQYF. The CDR3 DNA sequence: TGTGCCAGCTCCTCGTGGAGCGGCCCTAGCACAGATACGCAGTATTTT.

This clone was counted between two and nine times. The V and J genes are TRBV7-3 and TRBJ1-1; 10 bases line up with TRBD1. Germline loops: CDR1 SGHTA, CDR2 FQGTGA. The CDR3 totals 14 residues. V lost 4 bases to trimming and J lost 3 bases; unmatched junction nucleotides: 2. This CDR3 is CASSSTGGDTEAFF. The CDR3 DNA follows: TGTGCCAGCAGCTCGACAGGGGGCGACACTGAAGCTTTCTTT.

The chain has TRBV10-3 and TRBJ1-5, with 9 bases matching TRBD1. CDR1 is ENHRY, CDR2 SYGVKD, per germline. V shed 0 bases and J 4 bases; nucleotides not matched to a gene: 4. The CDR3 is 16 residues long. In DNA, the CDR3 is TGTGCCATCAGTGAGTCCGTCGGGACAGGGAATCAGCCCCAGCATTTT. Translation: CAISESVGTGNQPQHF.

V is TRBV7-9 and J is TRBJ2-2, with TRBD2 matching over 9 bases. The CDR3 contains 15 residues. The V gene end was trimmed by 4 bases and the J gene end by 3 bases; junction bases not matched to a gene: 3. Germline V gene lookup returns CDR1 SEHNR and CDR2 FQNEAQ (reference sequence). CDR3 amino acids: CASSYRLADTGELFF. The CDR3 coding sequence is TGTGCCAGCAGCTATAGACTAGCGGACACCGGGGAGCTGTTTTTT.

V usage is TRBV7-8 and J usage is TRBJ2-7; the D is unclear. The CDR3 loop spans 12 amino acids. Germline V CDR1 and CDR2: SGHVS, FQNEAQ. Trimming took off 5 bases at V and 4 bases at J, with 9 bases between the two ends. CDR3 in DNA: TGTGCCAGCAGCGCAAACAAGTACGAGCAGTACGTC. Translating gives CASSANKYEQYV.

This chain joins TRBV6-5 and TRBJ2-5; 9 bases agree with TRBD2. The CDR3 consists of 15 residues. V gave up 5 bases and J gave up 4 bases; unmatched junction bases: 8. Per germline, CDR1 MNHEY and CDR2 SVGAGI. The CDR3 region has the DNA TGTGCCAGCAGTAGACTAGCGGAAGGGGGAGAGACCCAGTACTTC. Amino acids: CASSRLAEGGETQYF.

This chain joins TRBV5-4 and TRBJ2-5; D is undetermined. The CDR3 sequence is 12 residues long. Germline CDR1 reads SGHNT; CDR2 reads YYREEE (reference sequence). The germline V and J ends were trimmed by 5 bases and 2 bases, with 7 bases remaining between them. As DNA, the CDR3 is TGTGCCAGCAGTCGTGTACAAGAGACCCAGTACTTC. This sequence encodes CASSRVQETQYF.

The CDR3 region is CASSFGLAAYEQYF. The CDR3 nucleotides read TGTGCCAGCAGCTTCGGACTAGCGGCCTACGAGCAGTACTTC. V gene TRBV5-4 combines with J gene TRBJ2-7, with 10 bases that match TRBD2. CDR3 length: 14 amino acids. Looked up from germline, CDR1 is SGHNT and CDR2 is YYREEE (reference sequence). V shed 2 bases and J 2 bases; nucleotides not matched to a gene: 1.

The V call is TRBV28, the J call TRBJ1-1; 10 positions match TRBD1. CDR3 length equals 12 residues. CDR1 is MDHEN, CDR2 SYDVKM, per germline. The V segment lost 6 bases and the J segment 12 bases; nucleotides outside the gene matches: 7. CDR3: CASSLGTGDSFF. DNA of the CDR3: TGTGCCAGCAGCCTAGGGACAGGGGATTCTTTCTTT.

This clone was counted between two and nine times. The V gene is TRBV29-1, the J gene TRBJ2-3; TRBD1 might be the D (5 bases). V shed 3 bases and J shed 5 bases, with 9 bases lying between them. This CDR3 contains 12 residues. The germline V gene has CDR1 SQVTM and CDR2 ANQGSEA. The CDR3 DNA reads TGCAGCGTTGACAGGGCTGAAGATACGCAGTATTTT. Amino acids: CSVDRAEDTQYF.

The chain joins TRBV3-1 (or the pseudogene TRBV3-2) to TRBJ1-1; D is undetermined. Trimming removed 4 bases from V and 1 base from J, with 10 bases in between. Germline CDR1 is LGHDT and CDR2 is YNNKEL (reference sequence). The CDR3 loop spans 14 amino acids. The CDR3 protein is CASSRVGKNTEAFF. Here the CDR3 DNA reads TGTGCCAGCAGCCGGGTGGGCAAGAACACTGAAGCTTTCTTT.

The J gene is TRBJ1-6, the V gene TRBV5-8; no reliable D call. Germline V lookup: CDR1 SGHTS, CDR2 YDEGEE. V lost 0 bases and J lost 5, with 12 bases in between. The CDR3 consists of 16 residues. The chain's CDR3 is CASSLDAGIHNSPLHF. CDR3 nucleotide sequence: TGTGCCAGCAGCTTGGATGCGGGGATTCATAATTCACCCCTCCACTTT.

The gene calls are TRBV19 and TRBJ2-2; TRBD1 aligns across 8 bases. Germline loops: CDR1 LNHDA, CDR2 SQIVND (reference sequence). V shed 4 bases and J 1 base; nucleotides not matched to a gene: 2. This CDR3 has 15 residues. CDR3 nucleotides: TGTGCCAGTAGTAGAGGACAGGGGAACACCGGGGAGCTGTTTTTT. Its translation: CASSRGQGNTGELFF.

This clone was picked up a small number of times. The chain carries TRBV28 and TRBJ1-5; a weak D match, TRBD1 (5 bases). CDR3 length: 15 residues. Trimming took off 4 bases at V and 4 bases at J, with 14 bases between the two ends. The V gene's germline CDR1 is MDHEN and CDR2 SYDVKM. Here the CDR3 reads CASSSLTETNQPQHF. The CDR3 DNA is TGTGCCAGCAGTTCGCTGACAGAGACTAATCAGCCCCAGCATTTT.

The chain is built from TRBV7-9 and TRBJ1-6; D is perhaps TRBD1 (6 bases). Germline-derived CDR1 and CDR2 are SEHNR and FQNEAQ (reference sequence). Trimming pared 5 bases from V and 8 bases from J, leaving 16 bases between. The CDR3 consists of 15 residues. CDR3 in amino acids: CASSPTGRIDSPLHF. As DNA, the CDR3 is TGTGCCAGCAGCCCAACAGGGCGGATAGATTCACCCCTCCACTTT.